Presented here are 10 T cell receptor beta chains from one specimen sequenced in a study of control samples from healthy donors and cancer patients. The data were produced by immunoSEQ multiplex PCR, yet TCRdb's version contains in-frame clones alone and is incomplete. The sample yields some 140,000 clones, about 94% seen once. Input material: blood. Source of these receptors: a middle-aged man in good health.

This chain links TRBV3-1 (or the pseudogene TRBV3-2) with TRBJ1-1; weak D call: TRBD1 (6 bases). V gave up 3 bases and J gave up 7 bases, with 15 bases separating them. CDR1 and CDR2 (germline): LGHDT, YNNKEL (reference sequence). The CDR3 has 14 residues. Here the CDR3 reads CASSQSGGAGEAFF. The CDR3 nucleotides are TGTGCCAGCAGCCAGTCCGGGGGGGCTGGTGAAGCTTTCTTT.

The chain recombines TRBV19 with TRBJ2-7; the D gene is possibly TRBD1 (6 bases). Germline V lookup: CDR1 LNHDA, CDR2 SQIVND (reference sequence). Trimming took 4 bases from V and 3 from J, leaving 16 bases between them. CDR3 size: 15 residues. CDR3 sequence reads: CASSTGTFPVYEQYF. DNA for the CDR3: TGTGCCAGTAGTACCGGGACATTCCCAGTCTACGAGCAGTACTTC.

The chain joins TRBV11-2 to TRBJ1-2; D gene unclear. V lost 5 bases and J 3 bases, leaving 16 bases between the germline ends. The CDR3 is 15 amino acids. Germline CDR1 SGHAT, CDR2 FQNNGV. The CDR3, as DNA: TGTGCCAGCAGCCCCGGGAGGGTCTTATACTATGGCTACACCTTC. This translates into CASSPGRVLYYGYTF.

The chain's CDR3 is CASSEGQGWAFF. In DNA form, the CDR3 reads TGTGCCAGCAGCGAAGGACAGGGATGGGCTTTCTTT. This chain connects TRBV13 to TRBJ1-1; 8 bases line up with TRBD1. Germline V gives CDR1 PRHDT, CDR2 FYEKMQ (reference sequence). This CDR3 contains 12 residues. The ends lost 5 bases at V and 11 bases at J; junction bases unmatched: 7.

The genes are TRBV7-9 and TRBJ2-3, with D perhaps TRBD2 (6 bases). The V gene lost 2 bases and the J gene lost 0 bases, with 12 bases spanning the gap. This CDR3 comprises 16 residues. Germline loops: CDR1 SEHNR, CDR2 FQNEAQ (reference sequence). CDR3: CASSLIPGGSTDTQYF. CDR3 nucleotide sequence: TGTGCCAGCAGCTTAATCCCAGGAGGGAGCACAGATACGCAGTATTTT. Looking up the rest from reference TRBV7-9 and TRBJ2-3 gives the full variable domain: DTGVSQNPRHKITKRGQNVTFRCDPISEHNRLYWYRQTLGQGPEFLTYFQNEAQLEKSRLLSDRFSAERPKGSFSTLEIQRTEQGDSAMYLCASSLIPGGSTDTQYFGPGTRLTVL.

The genes are TRBV18 and TRBJ1-2; D is perhaps TRBD1 (6 bases). The CDR3 has 13 amino acids. The germline CDR1 and CDR2 sequences are KGHSH and LQKENI. V was pared by 3 bases and J by 5 bases, with 10 bases between. DNA of the CDR3: TGTGCCAGCTCACCGGGGGGCGTTTATGGCTACACCTTC. Protein product: CASSPGGVYGYTF.

The chain employs TRBV5-1 and TRBJ1-2, with D perhaps TRBD1 (6 bases). CDR1 and CDR2 from the germline V gene are SGHRS and YFSETQ. V was pared by 4 bases and J by 2 bases, with 21 bases between. The CDR3 runs 17 residues. CDR3 loop: CASSPRINRAANYGYTF. The CDR3 coding sequence is TGCGCCAGCAGCCCAAGGATAAACAGGGCAGCCAACTATGGCTACACCTTC.

The chain joins TRBV23-1 to TRBJ1-1; D ambiguous. TRBV23-1 carries the ORF label, with uncertain function. CDR3 size: 16 residues. V lost 0 bases and J 1 base, leaving 12 bases between the germline ends. The CDR3 sequence: CASSQSIGEGNTEAFF. The CDR3 nucleotides are TGCGCCAGCAGTCAATCGATCGGGGAGGGGAACACTGAAGCTTTCTTT.

The rearrangement joins TRBV4-1 to TRBJ2-3; D uncertain. In germline, CDR1 is MGHRA, CDR2 YSYEKL. This CDR3 has 16 amino acids. V was shortened by 1 base and J by 4 bases, with 15 bases between the two germline ends. In DNA, the CDR3 is TGCGCCAGCAGCCAAGGTCAGGCTCTGGCTTCAGATACGCAGTATTTT. Its protein is CASSQGQALASDTQYF.

CDR3 DNA: TGTGCCAGCAGTTACAGGGGCTACACCTTC. It translates to CASSYRGYTF. V usage is TRBV6-6 and J usage is TRBJ1-2, with no clear D. The germline V gene has CDR1 MNHNY and CDR2 SVGAGI (reference sequence). V lost 2 bases to trimming and J lost 8 bases, with 3 bases between them. The CDR3 is made up of 10 amino acids.